The rows below give T cell receptor beta chains drawn from one sample of a study of response to subunit inactivated influenza vaccine. A single record per CDR3 protein comes from TCRdb applying MiXCR to the RT-PCR reads. Counted here are 800,000 to 1,000,000 distinct CDR3 sequences, 21% occurring once; the ten biggest clones make up roughly a tenth. The source was PBMCs from blood, collected about 5 days after vaccination. These receptors were obtained from a man between 50 and 59 years old who received an inactivated influenza vaccine. The CDR3 runs from the conserved cysteine through the conserved F or W.

J	V	CDR3
TRBJ2-7	TRBV7-9	CASSPGGQGQQYF
TRBJ2-5	TRBV7-8	CASSLSPLAGGQETQYF
TRBJ2-1	TRBV6-2/TRBV6-3	CASKDGGYNEQFF
TRBJ1-2	TRBV2	CASRLGQGIGYTF
TRBJ2-3	TRBV10-3	CAIGAGGRRADTQYF
TRBJ2-1	TRBV20-1	CSEAIAGGVGNEQFF
TRBJ2-7	TRBV4-3	CASSQGRWLGEQYF
TRBJ2-7	TRBV5-1	CASSSTPDTLPYEQYF
TRBJ2-7	TRBV7-9	CASSLAAQGAEQYF
TRBJ2-1	TRBV11-1	CASSSPGSGVENEQFF
TRBJ2-3	TRBV20-1	CSPMTSGGVTDTQYF
TRBJ1-5	TRBV14	CASSQEIDRNQPQHF
TRBJ2-3	TRBV5-1	CASRLAEADTQYF
TRBJ2-5	TRBV7-2	CASSLRTSGQETQYF
TRBJ2-5	TRBV7-2	CASRGTGGRETQYF
TRBJ1-2	TRBV9	CASSPRFAGFYGYTF
TRBJ2-1	TRBV9	CASSAYSGRDNEQFF
TRBJ2-6	TRBV3-1	CASGDRFSGANVLTF
TRBJ2-7	TRBV27	CASNRDGTYLEQYF
TRBJ1-6	TRBV4-1	CASSRMTGATSPLHF
TRBJ2-5	TRBV12-3/TRBV12-4	CASSLGYRQETQYF
TRBJ2-7	TRBV10-3	CAITDRYGEQYF
TRBJ1-1	TRBV20-1	CSATRSMNTEAFF
TRBJ1-4	TRBV5-1	CASSRTGFGNEKLFF
TRBJ2-5	TRBV5-8	CASSRNRQGQETQYF
TRBJ2-1	TRBV5-1	CASSLDPLSEQFF
TRBJ2-3	TRBV20-1	CCARQPSGRSTDTQYF
TRBJ2-7	TRBV5-5	CASSLNPPGDEQYF
TRBJ2-7	TRBV5-1	CASSSGSGDYEQYF
TRBJ2-7	TRBV5-1	CASSPGQGLREQYF
TRBJ1-5	TRBV7-6	CASSPYQGPNQPQHF
TRBJ2-7	TRBV24-1	CATGTATYEQYF
TRBJ2-2	TRBV2	CASIRTNAGELFF
TRBJ2-1	TRBV4-3	CASSQGLFYNEQFF
TRBJ1-3	TRBV6-1	CASSPGRTSGNTIYF
TRBJ1-5	TRBV12-3/TRBV12-4	CASSPSGLGNQPQHF
TRBJ2-1	TRBV20-1	CSAFPIAGRSYNEQFF
TRBJ2-7	TRBV20-1	CSARDGRVHEQYF
TRBJ1-1	TRBV11-2	CASSLVRSTEAFF